This TCR beta chain was sequenced in a study of T cells in Graves' hyperthyroidism and ophthalmopathy. From RNA transcripts, TCR beta CDR3 regions were amplified. In the first-round RT-PCR of the TCR CDR3, the HTBI primer set was used. Using its own MiXCR run on the multiplex PCR reads, TCRdb lists one record per CDR3 protein. The sample yields 390,000 or so distinct CDR3 sequences, 14% to 15% seen once. Trimming stripped 3 bases from V and 3 bases from J, with 17 bases between. Germline V gene lookup returns CDR1 DFQATT and CDR2 SNEGSKA (reference sequence). The CDR3 totals 15 residues. This clonotype was counted many times.

This chain joins TRBV20-1 and TRBJ2-5; D might be TRBD2 (7 bases). This receptor was obtained from a man younger than 35 with Graves' ophthalmopathy. Sequencing used blood. CDR3 residues: CSARGGGALEETQYF. The CDR3 region has the DNA TGCAGTGCTAGGGGCGGGGGCGCCTTAGAAGAGACCCAGTACTTC.